This TCR beta chain was recorded in a study of control samples from healthy donors and cancer patients. This CDR3 region has 14 residues. Per the germline V gene, CDR1 is MNHEY and CDR2 is SVGAGI. Deletions cut 4 bases from V and 3 bases from J, with 10 bases between. Sequencing used immunoSEQ multiplex PCR; TCRdb keeps in-frame clones, though not all of them. The sample yields roughly 200,000 clones, 85% to 95% seen once. V is TRBV6-5 and J is TRBJ2-1; D may match TRBD1 or TRBD2 (5 bases each). The sample consisted of blood. This clonotype was sampled from a young man in good health. The chain's CDR3 is CASSWRGDYNEQFF. In DNA form, the CDR3 reads TGTGCCAGCAGTTGGAGAGGGGACTACAATGAGCAGTTCTTC.